This T cell receptor beta chain was retrieved from a study of shared clonotypes between healthy human individuals (dated by TCRdb to the early 2020s). A note on the overall study: The cohort included three men and a couple of women between 18 and 49 years of age. Per donor, three plates each were used for CD4 naive and CD4 memory, two for CD8 naive, and one for CD8 memory. Libraries were prepared and TCR repertoires were sequenced by different laboratories using diverse techniques, in order to increase sequencing depth and limit assay-specific biases. Blood TCR repertoires of about five healthy adults were deeply sequenced to estimate repertoire size and the extent of clonotype sharing between individuals. Each donor's leukapheresis produced roughly between roughly 0.85 and 9.5 billion PBMCs. Overall study results and their limits: Even with the large sequencing depth, rarefaction of the sorted-subset datasets indicated that sequencing was incomplete. When a few donors were compared, the shared fraction of clonotypes was 5% to 6.5% for naive CD4, around 3.6% for naive CD8, 2.3% for memory CD4, and 0.35% to 0.5% for memory CD8. Naive subsets generally had larger estimated clonotype richness than memory subsets did. Compared with non-shared clonotypes, the clonotypes found in all four sorted-subset donors had higher generation probabilities. Pairwise subsampling indicated that sequencing depth was expected to affect the degree of clonotype sharing among donors. Sampling was restricted to blood, and TCR repertoires in tissue are likely to differ from TCR repertoires in blood. Because the study included a small number of donors, the genetic and exposure-history diversity represented was limited.

Healthy HIV-negative adults with no recently reported acute infections or vaccinations were included as donors. Every donor was a Caucasian adult residing in Nashville, Tennessee, USA. Magnetic negative selection was used to enrich CD4+ T cells, after which naive cells were positively selected on CD45RA and the negative fraction became the memory subset. After blood collection by leukapheresis, PBMCs were isolated using Ficoll-Histopaque density gradient centrifugation and then cryopreserved in the vapor phase of liquid nitrogen. Analytical flow cytometry was used to check the purity and quantity of every magnetically sorted T cell population. Each sorted fraction had its genomic DNA isolated and then quantified by UV absorbance on a Nanodrop 2000c. Using the deep immunoSEQ assay, multiplex PCR amplified TCR CDR3 regions from genomic DNA. Extracted genomic DNA from each cell subset was spread evenly across all wells of several immunoSEQ 96-well plates, with each plate serving as a replicate. For sorted subsets, 150 to 200 ng genomic DNA, equal to tens of thousands of T cell genomes, was loaded into each replicate PCR. Purified libraries were quantified with a Qubit 3.0 fluorometer, sized on a Bioanalyzer 2100, and re-quantified with the KAPA Library Quantification kit. A separate single-read 150-cycle Illumina NextSeq 550 flow cell was used to sequence each immunoSEQ 96-well plate. In the paper's pipeline: Because the immunoSEQ output held only junctional sequences and lacked quality scores, the filtering could not match the filtering applied to full-length reads. To assign V/J genes and CDR3, sequences were annotated using PyIR, a Python wrapper for IgBLAST v1.9, with IMGT germline references. Reads with weak V/J assignments (E-value above 1e-6), missing CDR3, stop codons, out-of-frame junctions, or ambiguous translated residues were removed. A V3J clonotype was defined by an identical inferred V gene, J gene, and CDR3 amino acid sequence. Percentage overlap between repertoires was calculated by dividing the number of shared unique clonotypes by the size of the smaller repertoire. RTK rarefaction, the Chao1 estimator, and Recon v2.1 estimates of unobserved clonotypes were used to assess repertoire richness. OLGA was used to compute generation probabilities for all TCRbeta clonotypes that the gDNA method yielded from a handful of donors. TCRdb limited this immuneACCESS table to in-frame rearrangements with V and J called. A share of clones is missing; checked studies link under half to unresolved V genes, and the rest is unexplained. The DNA was the basis for D and trimming; V, J and clone size are from that table. In this sample the table shows 980,000 or so clones, over 75% of which occur a single time. The ten largest clones capture roughly 1.5% of the sample.

In regard to this clone: Its target antigen remains unknown. One base away there is no much larger clone; base qualities are not given.

Material for sequencing was memory CD4+ T cells sorted from blood. The meaning of the sample's cell subset or site label: CD45RA-negative fraction. This receptor was obtained from a man aged 18 to 29 in good health.

The DNA is as follows: TGTGCCAGCACCCCGGGGGACCCACCCTACGAGCAGTACTTC. Its coded protein is CASTPGDPPYEQYF. In this chain, TRBV7-2 is recombined with TRBJ2-7; matching of 6 bases hints at TRBD2 as the D gene. V is clipped by 7 bases and J by 2 bases, and the sequence between their germline boundaries is 15 bases long. CDR1 and CDR2 are drawn from the germline V gene: SGHTA, FQGNSA. From cysteine to phenylalanine, the CDR3 is 14 amino acids long. Left in the record is the CDR3 DNA by itself, 42 bases read in frame from the first base.